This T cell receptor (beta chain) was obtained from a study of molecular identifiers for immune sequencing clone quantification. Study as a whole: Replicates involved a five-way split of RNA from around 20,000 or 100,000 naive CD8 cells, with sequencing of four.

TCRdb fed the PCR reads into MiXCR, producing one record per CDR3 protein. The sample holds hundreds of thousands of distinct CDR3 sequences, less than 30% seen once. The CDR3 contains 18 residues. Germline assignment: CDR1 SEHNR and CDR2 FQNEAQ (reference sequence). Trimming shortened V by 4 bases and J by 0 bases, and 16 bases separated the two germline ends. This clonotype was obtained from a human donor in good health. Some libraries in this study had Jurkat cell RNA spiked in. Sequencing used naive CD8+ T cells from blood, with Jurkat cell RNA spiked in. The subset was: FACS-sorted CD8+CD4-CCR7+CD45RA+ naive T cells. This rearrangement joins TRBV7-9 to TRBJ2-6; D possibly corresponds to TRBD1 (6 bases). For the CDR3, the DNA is TGTGCCAGCAGCTCTCCTACAGGGCTACTCTCTGGGGCCAACGTCCTGACTTTC. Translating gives CASSSPTGLLSGANVLTF.